The entry that follows covers one T cell receptor beta chain sequence. This specimen belongs to a study of T cells after yellow fever vaccination. Production of TCR cDNA was by 5'RACE template switching, which also added a universal primer site and UMIs. TCRdb fed the 5' RACE reads into MiXCR, producing one record per CDR3 protein. The repertoire holds about 320,000 distinct CDR3 sequences, about 4.5% seen once, with 15% to 20% in the top ten. This CDR3 is built from 16 residues. The germline V gene encodes CDR1 LGHDT and CDR2 YNNKEL (reference sequence). Trimming removed 4 bases from V and 8 bases from J; junction bases left unmatched: 8.

The chain has TRBV3-1 and TRBJ2-1, with TRBD2 identical over 13 bases. This sequence originates from a man younger than 30 who received the YFV17D yellow fever vaccine. Sequencing was performed on PBMCs, taken 15 days after the yellow fever booster vaccination. The CDR3 DNA reads as TGTGCCAGCAGCCCGCGACTAGCGGGGGGCCGACATGAGCAGTTCTTC. Protein: CASSPRLAGGRHEQFF.